The following is a T cell receptor beta chain sequence with its context. The antigen is unknown. V was pared by 1 base and J by 8 bases, with 3 bases of the junction left unmatched. The CDR3 spans 15 residues. Germline lookup yields CDR1 MNHEY and CDR2 SMNVEV (reference sequence). The data stem from a study of lymphopenia after photon versus proton radiotherapy. Method: immunoSEQ multiplex PCR; TCRdb's copy keeps in-frame clones and lacks some. The repertoire holds about 33,000 clones, with under 90% as singletons. Study conclusions and caveats: Survival link was tested only in deceased patients; proton benefit remains a possibility. Post-nadir diversity loss with photons came from oligoclonal expansion, particularly CD8+ Temra cells.

The chain has TRBV27 and TRBJ1-4; 11 positions match TRBD1. The sample was peripheral blood, taken from a patient treated with photon-based radiotherapy. The clonotype was recovered from a woman in her forties or fifties with pancreatic cancer. The CDR3 loop is CASSLWGTGGEKLFF. CDR3 nucleotides: TGTGCCAGCAGTTTATGGGGGACAGGGGGGGAAAAACTGTTTTTT.